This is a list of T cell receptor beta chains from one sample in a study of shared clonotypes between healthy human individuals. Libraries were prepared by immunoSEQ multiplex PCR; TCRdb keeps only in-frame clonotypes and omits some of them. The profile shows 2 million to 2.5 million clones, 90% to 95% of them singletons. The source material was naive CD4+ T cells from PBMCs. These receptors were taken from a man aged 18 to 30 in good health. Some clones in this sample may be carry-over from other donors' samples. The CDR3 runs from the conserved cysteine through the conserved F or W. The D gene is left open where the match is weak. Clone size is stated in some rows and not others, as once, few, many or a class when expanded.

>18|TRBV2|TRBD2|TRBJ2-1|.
CASRPGLAGGRPTDEQFF
TGTGCCAGCAGGCCGGGACTAGCGGGAGGTCGACCTACGGATGAGCAGTTCTTC
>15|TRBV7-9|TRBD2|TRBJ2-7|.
CASSRGGAMDYEQYF
TGTGCCAGCAGCCGGGGAGGGGCGATGGACTACGAGCAGTACTTC
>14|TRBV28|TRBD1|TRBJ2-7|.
CASRLRDRSYEQYF
TGTGCCAGCAGACTCCGGGACAGGAGCTACGAGCAGTACTTC
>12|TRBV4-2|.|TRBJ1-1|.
CASSQDTAEAFF
TGTGCCAGCAGCCAAGATACCGCTGAAGCTTTCTTT
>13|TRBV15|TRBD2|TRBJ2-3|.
CATVGGSTDTQYF
TGTGCCACCGTGGGGGGGAGCACAGATACGCAGTATTTT
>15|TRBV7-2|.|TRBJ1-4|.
CASSLRDGYNEKLFF
TGTGCCAGCAGCCTTAGGGACGGGTATAATGAAAAACTGTTTTTT
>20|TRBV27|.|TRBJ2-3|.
CASSRLSISYREMSTDTQYF
TGTGCCAGCAGCAGACTAAGTATTTCTTACAGAGAGATGTCCACAGATACGCAGTATTTT
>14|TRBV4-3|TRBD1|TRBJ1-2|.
CASSPRQGAYGYTF
TGCGCCAGCAGCCCCCGGCAGGGGGCCTATGGCTACACCTTC
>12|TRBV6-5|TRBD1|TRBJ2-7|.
CASSSPGTGEFF
TGTGCCAGCAGTTCACCCGGGACAGGGGAGTTCTTC
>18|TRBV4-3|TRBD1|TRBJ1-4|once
CASSQDPSGGSYSEKLFF
TGCGCCAGCAGCCAGGATCCCTCAGGGGGTTCGTATAGTGAAAAACTGTTTTTT
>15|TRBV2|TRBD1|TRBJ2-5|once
CASSQDRGYQETQYF
TGTGCCAGCAGCCAGGACAGGGGGTACCAAGAGACCCAGTACTTC
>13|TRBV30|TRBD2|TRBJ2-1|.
CAWYSGGYNEQFF
TGTGCCTGGTATAGCGGGGGATACAATGAGCAGTTCTTC
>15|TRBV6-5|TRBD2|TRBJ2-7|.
CASSYGASGSYEQYF
TGTGCCAGCAGTTACGGGGCTAGCGGGTCCTACGAGCAGTACTTC
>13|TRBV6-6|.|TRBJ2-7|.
CASQRATSYEQYF
TGTGCCAGCCAGCGGGCGACCTCCTACGAGCAGTACTTC
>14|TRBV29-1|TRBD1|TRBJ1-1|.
CSCLAPTGRTEAFF
TGCAGCTGTCTTGCCCCGACAGGGCGGACTGAAGCTTTCTTT
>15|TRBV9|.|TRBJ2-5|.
CASSVGGQGAETQYF
TGTGCCAGCAGCGTAGGTGGCCAGGGTGCCGAGACCCAGTACTTC
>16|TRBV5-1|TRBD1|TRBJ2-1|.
CASSKTGTGFDNEQFF
TGCGCCAGCAGCAAGACCGGGACAGGGTTCGACAATGAGCAGTTCTTC
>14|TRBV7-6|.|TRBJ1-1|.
CASSLVGTNTEAFF
TGTGCCAGCAGCTTAGTTGGGACTAACACTGAAGCTTTCTTT
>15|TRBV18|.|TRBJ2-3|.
CASSLWDSREVTQYF
TGTGCCAGCTCACTATGGGACTCGCGAGAAGTTACGCAGTATTTT
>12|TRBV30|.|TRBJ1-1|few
CAWSVRAGEAFF
TGTGCCTGGAGTGTACGTGCGGGTGAAGCTTTCTTT
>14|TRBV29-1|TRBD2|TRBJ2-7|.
CSVIQGHGGGEQYF
TGCAGCGTCATTCAAGGCCACGGCGGGGGCGAGCAGTACTTC
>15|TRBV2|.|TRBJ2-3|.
CASSARATEPDTQYF
TGTGCCAGCAGCGCTAGGGCGACTGAACCAGATACGCAGTATTTT
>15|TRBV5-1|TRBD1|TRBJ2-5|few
CASSLGQGAQETQYF
TGCGCCAGCAGCTTGGGACAGGGGGCCCAAGAGACCCAGTACTTC
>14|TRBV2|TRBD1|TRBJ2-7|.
CASSDRDRTYEQYF
TGTGCCAGCAGTGACCGGGACAGGACGTACGAGCAGTACTTC
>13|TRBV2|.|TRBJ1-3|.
CASSDRAGDTIYF
TGTGCCAGCAGTGACAGGGCCGGGGACACCATATATTTT
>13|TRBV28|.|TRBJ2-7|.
CAATYPGSYEQYF
TGTGCCGCCACTTACCCTGGATCCTACGAGCAGTACTTC
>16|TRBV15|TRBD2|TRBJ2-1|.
CATRVTTSGSYPEQFF
TGTGCCACCAGGGTAACGACTAGCGGGAGTTATCCTGAGCAGTTCTTC
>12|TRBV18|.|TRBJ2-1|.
CASSARDNEQFF
TGTGCCAGCTCAGCCAGGGACAATGAGCAGTTCTTC
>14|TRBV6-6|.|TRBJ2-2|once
CASLGAGISGELFF
TGTGCCAGTTTGGGGGCGGGAATATCCGGGGAGCTGTTTTTT
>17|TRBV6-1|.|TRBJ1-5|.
CASSGRRGTAENQPQHF
TGTGCCAGCAGTGGGAGGAGGGGGACGGCCGAAAATCAGCCCCAGCATTTT
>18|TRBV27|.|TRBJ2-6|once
CASSPTIFTVSGANVLTF
TGTGCCAGCAGTCCCACAATCTTTACAGTCTCTGGGGCCAACGTCCTGACTTTC
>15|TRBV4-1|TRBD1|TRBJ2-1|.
CASSIMTGGHNEQFF
TGCGCCAGCAGCATAATGACAGGGGGTCACAATGAGCAGTTCTTC